The rows below give T cell receptor beta chains drawn from one sample of a study of T cell changes during pregnancy in multiple sclerosis. Clones were read by immunoSEQ multiplex PCR, and TCRdb kept only the in-frame ones, dropping some. This sample yields approximately 90,000 clones, of which 92% are seen a single time; 2% to 2.5% belongs to the top ten. The sequenced sample was peripheral blood, obtained after pregnancy. The receptors derive from a female donor with multiple sclerosis, enrolled in a pregnancy study. Each CDR3 is given with its conserved first and last residue. A D gene is named only where the DNA matches it firmly. Where a row states a size, it is once, few, many or the class of an expanded clone; other rows omit it.

V: TRBV5-1
size: .
D: .
J: TRBJ2-7
CDR3: CASSLASHSGDSSYEQYF
DNA: TGCGCCAGCAGCTTGGCTAGTCACAGCGGAGATAGCTCCTACGAGCAGTACTTC

V: TRBV19
size: .
D: .
J: TRBJ1-5
CDR3: CASSPWGGNSNQPQHF
DNA: TGTGCCAGTAGCCCATGGGGAGGTAATAGCAATCAGCCCCAGCATTTT

V: TRBV7-2
size: .
D: TRBD1
J: TRBJ2-6
CDR3: CASNSPGQGDGANVLTF
DNA: TGTGCCAGCAACTCACCAGGACAGGGGGATGGGGCCAACGTCCTGACTTTC

V: TRBV5-1
size: .
D: .
J: TRBJ1-2
CDR3: CASSPQEEDGYTF
DNA: TGCGCCAGCAGCCCGCAGGAGGAGGATGGCTACACCTTC

V: TRBV14
size: .
D: TRBD1
J: TRBJ2-5
CDR3: CASSQPFQGQGFETQYF
DNA: TGTGCCAGCAGCCAACCTTTTCAGGGACAGGGTTTCGAGACCCAGTACTTC

V: TRBV30
size: .
D: .
J: TRBJ1-1
CDR3: CAWNGSGDDEAFF
DNA: TGTGCCTGGAATGGGTCAGGGGACGATGAGGCTTTCTTT

V: TRBV4-1
size: .
D: .
J: TRBJ1-2
CDR3: CASSQDRGTYGYTF
DNA: TGCGCCAGCAGCCAAGATAGGGGGACCTATGGCTACACCTTC

V: TRBV2
size: .
D: .
J: TRBJ1-4
CDR3: CASSDRAPATNEKLFF
DNA: TGTGCCAGCAGTGACAGGGCCCCCGCAACTAATGAAAAACTGTTTTTT

V: TRBV30
size: .
D: TRBD2
J: TRBJ2-3
CDR3: CAWSAHPYGSGRLFGTDTQYF
DNA: TGTGCCTGGAGTGCACACCCCTACGGGAGCGGGAGGCTGTTCGGCACAGATACGCAGTATTTT

V: TRBV5-1
size: .
D: .
J: TRBJ1-2
CDR3: CASSLGTEIFSYGYTF
DNA: TGCGCCAGCAGCTTAGGCACAGAAATTTTCTCCTATGGCTACACCTTC

V: TRBV6-1
size: .
D: TRBD1
J: TRBJ1-2
CDR3: CASRDRGLDYGYTF
DNA: TGTGCCAGCAGGGACAGGGGGCTGGACTATGGCTACACCTTC

V: TRBV18
size: .
D: TRBD1
J: TRBJ1-6
CDR3: CASSPGTGTGISPLHF
DNA: TGTGCCAGCTCACCTGGTACAGGGACAGGGATTTCACCCCTCCACTTT

V: TRBV7-6
size: .
D: .
J: TRBJ1-2
CDR3: CASSSSYRPSEGGYTF
DNA: TGTGCCAGCAGCTCTTCCTATCGTCCCAGCGAAGGAGGCTACACCTTC

V: TRBV5-8
size: .
D: TRBD2
J: TRBJ2-3
CDR3: CASSSGTSGLGTDTQYF
DNA: TGTGCCAGCAGCTCCGGGACTAGCGGGTTGGGGACAGATACGCAGTATTTT

V: TRBV2
size: few
D: TRBD1
J: TRBJ2-2
CDR3: CASSEDRGQTGELFF
DNA: TGTGCCAGCAGTGAGGACAGGGGGCAGACCGGGGAGCTGTTTTTT

V: TRBV7-9
size: .
D: .
J: TRBJ2-3
CDR3: CASSTGETPTDTQYF
DNA: TGTGCCAGCAGCACCGGAGAAACTCCAACAGATACGCAGTATTTT

V: TRBV7-6
size: .
D: .
J: TRBJ2-1
CDR3: CASSFPGLVNEQFF
DNA: TGTGCCAGCAGTTTCCCGGGACTGGTCAATGAGCAGTTCTTC

V: TRBV2
size: .
D: .
J: TRBJ1-5
CDR3: CASSHRVRNQPQHF
DNA: TGTGCCAGCAGTCACAGGGTACGGAATCAGCCCCAGCATTTT

V: TRBV7-8
size: .
D: .
J: TRBJ2-1
CDR3: CASSFSYSNNEQFF
DNA: TGTGCCAGCAGCTTTTCGTACTCAAACAATGAGCAGTTCTTC

V: TRBV2
size: .
D: TRBD1
J: TRBJ1-1
CDR3: CASSAQGATEAFF
DNA: TGTGCCAGCAGCGCCCAGGGGGCCACTGAAGCTTTCTTT

V: TRBV7-7
size: .
D: TRBD2
J: TRBJ2-7
CDR3: CASSLTSGSYEQYF
DNA: TGTGCCAGCAGCTTGACTAGCGGTTCCTACGAGCAGTACTTC

V: TRBV25-1
size: .
D: .
J: TRBJ1-1
CDR3: CASSEVAGGNTEAFF
DNA: TGTGCCAGCAGTGAGGTCGCGGGGGGGAACACTGAAGCTTTCTTT

V: TRBV4-3
size: .
D: TRBD1
J: TRBJ1-2
CDR3: CASSQRRDSYGYTF
DNA: TGCGCCAGCAGCCAACGCCGGGACAGCTATGGCTACACCTTC

V: TRBV7-9
size: .
D: .
J: TRBJ1-2
CDR3: CASSLSTLQVYGYTF
DNA: TGTGCCAGCAGCTTGTCAACATTACAGGTCTATGGCTACACCTTC

V: TRBV7-3
size: .
D: .
J: TRBJ2-5
CDR3: CASSPKGDQETQYF
DNA: TGTGCCAGCAGCCCAAAAGGGGACCAAGAGACCCAGTACTTC

V: TRBV19
size: .
D: .
J: TRBJ1-3
CDR3: CASSTPLRGSGNTIYF
DNA: TGTGCCAGTAGTACCCCGTTGAGAGGCTCTGGAAACACCATATATTTT

V: TRBV6-5
size: .
D: .
J: TRBJ1-5
CDR3: CASSTHREGNQPQHF
DNA: TGTGCCAGCAGCACCCACAGGGAAGGCAATCAGCCCCAGCATTTT

V: TRBV4-2
size: once
D: .
J: TRBJ2-5
CDR3: CASSLTEGSETQYF
DNA: TGTGCCAGCAGCCTCACAGAGGGATCCGAGACCCAGTACTTC

V: TRBV9
size: few
D: .
J: TRBJ2-7
CDR3: CASSPRTSREQYF
DNA: TGTGCCAGCAGCCCCCGGACTTCCCGCGAGCAGTACTTC

V: TRBV2
size: few
D: .
J: TRBJ1-4
CDR3: CASSEQQGVEKLFF
DNA: TGTGCCAGCAGTGAACAGCAGGGTGTTGAAAAACTGTTTTTT

V: TRBV25-1
size: once
D: .
J: TRBJ2-7
CDR3: CASSENQYFF
DNA: TGTGCCAGCAGTGAAAACCAGTATTTCTTC

V: TRBV10-3
size: .
D: TRBD1
J: TRBJ1-3
CDR3: CATRGDSSGNTIYF
DNA: TGTGCCACCCGAGGGGACAGCTCTGGAAACACCATATATTTT

V: TRBV10-3
size: .
D: TRBD2
J: TRBJ2-1
CDR3: CAISQTLAGSSDEQFF
DNA: TGTGCCATCAGTCAAACCCTAGCGGGATCTTCGGATGAGCAGTTCTTC

V: TRBV6-4
size: .
D: TRBD1
J: TRBJ1-1
CDR3: CASRGDSGTEAFF
DNA: TGTGCCAGCAGGGGGGACAGCGGTACTGAAGCTTTCTTT

V: TRBV7-6
size: .
D: .
J: TRBJ1-1
CDR3: CASSLAAGAVNTEAFF
DNA: TGTGCCAGCAGCTTAGCGGCAGGGGCGGTGAACACTGAAGCTTTCTTT

V: TRBV6-7
size: once
D: TRBD1
J: TRBJ1-1
CDR3: CASPRPGTGRFTEAFF
DNA: TGTGCCAGCCCCCGGCCCGGGACAGGACGATTCACTGAAGCTTTCTTT

V: TRBV5-5
size: .
D: .
J: TRBJ2-1
CDR3: CASSLAGDPYNEQFF
DNA: TGTGCCAGCAGCTTGGCGGGGGACCCCTACAATGAGCAGTTCTTC

V: TRBV19
size: once
D: TRBD1
J: TRBJ2-3
CDR3: CASAGTGADTQYF
DNA: TGTGCCAGTGCCGGGACAGGAGCAGATACGCAGTATTTT

V: TRBV7-3
size: .
D: .
J: TRBJ1-6
CDR3: CASSLMGLGSSYNSPLHF
DNA: TGTGCCAGCAGCTTAATGGGCCTCGGGAGCTCCTATAATTCACCCCTCCACTTT

V: TRBV7-9
size: .
D: .
J: TRBJ1-1
CDR3: CASSLEATEAFF
DNA: TGTGCCAGCAGCTTAGAAGCCACTGAAGCTTTCTTT

V: TRBV27
size: .
D: .
J: TRBJ1-6
CDR3: CASSLGGRAVDNSPLHF
DNA: TGTGCCAGCAGTTTAGGGGGCAGGGCTGTCGATAATTCACCCCTCCACTTT

V: TRBV5-1
size: once
D: .
J: TRBJ2-7
CDR3: CASSLGVPYEQYF
DNA: TGCGCCAGCAGCTTGGGAGTTCCCTACGAGCAGTACTTC

V: TRBV7-9
size: .
D: TRBD1
J: TRBJ1-6
CDR3: CASSLAAGGDNSPLHF
DNA: TGTGCCAGCAGCTTAGCGGCAGGGGGCGATAATTCACCCCTCCACTTT

V: TRBV28
size: .
D: TRBD2
J: TRBJ2-4
CDR3: CASTWGGGRDIQYF
DNA: TGTGCCAGCACTTGGGGCGGGGGAAGGGACATTCAGTACTTC

V: TRBV18
size: once
D: TRBD1
J: TRBJ2-2
CDR3: CASSPLGQGFSGELFF
DNA: TGTGCCAGCTCACCATTGGGACAGGGATTTTCCGGGGAGCTGTTTTTT

V: TRBV6-1
size: .
D: .
J: TRBJ2-3
CDR3: CASTLGGETDTQYF
DNA: TGTGCCAGCACTCTAGGGGGGGAGACAGATACGCAGTATTTT

V: TRBV5-1
size: .
D: TRBD1
J: TRBJ1-1
CDR3: CASSWPTGGGGEAFF
DNA: TGCGCCAGCAGCTGGCCGACAGGGGGCGGAGGTGAAGCTTTCTTT

V: TRBV10-3
size: few
D: TRBD1
J: TRBJ1-5
CDR3: CAIGGNGTGYQPQHF
DNA: TGTGCCATAGGGGGTAACGGGACAGGGTATCAGCCCCAGCATTTT

V: TRBV12-2
size: .
D: .
J: TRBJ1-2
CDR3: CASRSRDREGYTF
DNA: TGTGCAAGTCGCTCCCGGGACAGGGAGGGCTACACCTTC